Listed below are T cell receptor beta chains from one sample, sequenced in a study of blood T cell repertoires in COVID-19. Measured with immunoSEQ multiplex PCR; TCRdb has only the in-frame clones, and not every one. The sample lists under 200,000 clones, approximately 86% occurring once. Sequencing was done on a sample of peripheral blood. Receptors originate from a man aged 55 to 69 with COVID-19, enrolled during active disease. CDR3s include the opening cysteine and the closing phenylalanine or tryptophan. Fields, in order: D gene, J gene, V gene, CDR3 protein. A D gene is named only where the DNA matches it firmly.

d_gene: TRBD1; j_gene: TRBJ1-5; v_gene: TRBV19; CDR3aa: CATSDRIGQPQHF
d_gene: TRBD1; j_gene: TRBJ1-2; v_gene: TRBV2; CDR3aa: CASRRQGNYGYTF
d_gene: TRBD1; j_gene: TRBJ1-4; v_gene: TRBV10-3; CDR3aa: CASGQGAATNEKLFF
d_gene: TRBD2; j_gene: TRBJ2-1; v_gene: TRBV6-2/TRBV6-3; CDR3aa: CASSQALAGGLF
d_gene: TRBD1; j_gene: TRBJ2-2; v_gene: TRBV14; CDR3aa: CASSPRDRANTGELFF
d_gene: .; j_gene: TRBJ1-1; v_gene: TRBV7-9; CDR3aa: CASSSLGEAFF
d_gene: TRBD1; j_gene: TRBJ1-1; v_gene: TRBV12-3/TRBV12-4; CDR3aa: CASSLQGDTEAFF
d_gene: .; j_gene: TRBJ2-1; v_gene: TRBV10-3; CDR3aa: CAISAADIVVNEQFF
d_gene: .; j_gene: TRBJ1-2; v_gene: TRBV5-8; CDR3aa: CASSPPEGRYGYTF
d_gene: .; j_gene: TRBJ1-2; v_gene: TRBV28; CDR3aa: CASSLLVGRDNYGYTF
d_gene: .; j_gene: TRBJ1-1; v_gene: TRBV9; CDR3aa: CASSVEQGFTEAFF
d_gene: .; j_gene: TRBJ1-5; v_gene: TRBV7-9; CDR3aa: CASSEQGSQPQHF
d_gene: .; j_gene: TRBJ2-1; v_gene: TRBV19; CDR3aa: CASSIGAVGVSSYNEQFF
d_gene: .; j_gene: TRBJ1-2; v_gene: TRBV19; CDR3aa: CASSIVGRANYGYTF
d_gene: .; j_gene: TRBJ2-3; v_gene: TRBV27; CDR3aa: CASPFGRCPYTQYF
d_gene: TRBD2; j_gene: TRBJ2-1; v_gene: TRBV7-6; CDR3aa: CASSLNLAGGNEQFF
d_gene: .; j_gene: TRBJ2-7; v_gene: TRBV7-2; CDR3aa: CASSLNRYEQYF
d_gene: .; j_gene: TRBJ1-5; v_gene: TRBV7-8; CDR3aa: CASSLGTALLEQPQHF
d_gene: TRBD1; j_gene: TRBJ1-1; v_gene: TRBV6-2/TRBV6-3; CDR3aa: CASSEGPQGADTEAFF
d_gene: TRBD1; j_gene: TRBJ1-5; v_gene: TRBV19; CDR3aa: CASSTGTGRLQPQHF
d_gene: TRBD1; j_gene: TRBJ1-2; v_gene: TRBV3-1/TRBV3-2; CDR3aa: CASSLTGGSGYTF
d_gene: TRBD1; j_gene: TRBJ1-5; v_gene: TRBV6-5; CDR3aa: CASRGTGFNQPQHF
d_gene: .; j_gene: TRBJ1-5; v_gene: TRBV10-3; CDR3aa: CAISSGDQPQHF
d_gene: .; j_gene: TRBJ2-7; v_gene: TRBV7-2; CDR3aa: CASTPNSYEQYF
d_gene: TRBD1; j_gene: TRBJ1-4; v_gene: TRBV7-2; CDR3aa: CASSFTQGVNEKLFF
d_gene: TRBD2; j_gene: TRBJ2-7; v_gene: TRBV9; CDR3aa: CASSVGLAASYEQYF
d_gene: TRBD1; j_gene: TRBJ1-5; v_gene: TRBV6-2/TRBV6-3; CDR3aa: CASSGRQGLLDQPQHF
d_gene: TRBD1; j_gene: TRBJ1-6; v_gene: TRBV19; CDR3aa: CASSILGTGGNSPLHF
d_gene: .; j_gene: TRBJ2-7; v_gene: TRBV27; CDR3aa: CASSSYLGGSYEQYF
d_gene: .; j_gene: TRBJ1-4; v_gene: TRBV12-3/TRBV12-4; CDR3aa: CASSSDTEKLFF
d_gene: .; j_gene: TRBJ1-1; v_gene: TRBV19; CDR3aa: CASSVQQVPPVNTEAFF
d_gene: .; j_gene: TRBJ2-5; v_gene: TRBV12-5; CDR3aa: CASALQGETQYF
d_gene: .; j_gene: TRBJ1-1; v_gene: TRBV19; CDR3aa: CASLGRTREGYMNTEAFF
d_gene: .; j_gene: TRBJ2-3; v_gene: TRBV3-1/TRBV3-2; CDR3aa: CASSQSGLASDTQYF
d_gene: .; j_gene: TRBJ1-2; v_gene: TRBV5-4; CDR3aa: CASSGPLDYGYTF
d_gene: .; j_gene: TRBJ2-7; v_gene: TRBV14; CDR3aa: CASSTQGNPPYEQYF
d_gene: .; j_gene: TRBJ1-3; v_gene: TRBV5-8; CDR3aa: CASSLSWGVGSGNTIYF
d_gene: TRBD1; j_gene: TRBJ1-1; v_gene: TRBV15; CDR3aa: CATSRDISDRGNTEAFF
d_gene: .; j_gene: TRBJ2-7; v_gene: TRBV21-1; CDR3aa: CASSRGGSSSYEQYF
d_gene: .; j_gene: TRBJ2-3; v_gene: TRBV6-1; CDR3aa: CASNRRDTQYF
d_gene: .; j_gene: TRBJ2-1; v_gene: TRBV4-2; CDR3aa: CASRPALAGGPYNEQFF